This T cell receptor beta chain was captured by sequencing in a study of T cell repertoires in cytomegalovirus infection. TCRdb called the reads again in MiXCR, with one record for every CDR3 protein. The table lists hundreds of thousands of distinct CDR3 sequences, roughly 16% of them singletons, with approximately 12% in the top ten. The germline V gene has CDR1 SQVTM and CDR2 ANQGSEA. The CDR3 covers 13 residues. V gave up 4 bases and J gave up 10 bases, with 19 bases separating them. The chain recombines TRBV29-1 with TRBJ1-1; D is undetermined. The TCR comes from a human donor in good health (CMV status not recorded). Some clones in this sample may be carry-over from other donors' samples. The sequencing sample was made of PBMCs. CDR3 DNA sequence: TGCAGCGTTGTCCCGGACCCATACGGGTTAGCTTTCTTT. Amino acids: CSVVPDPYGLAFF.